This is a list of T cell receptor beta chains from one sample in a study of beta chain features in type 1 diabetes. Sequencing used immunoSEQ multiplex PCR; TCRdb keeps in-frame clones, though not all of them. The data show about half a million clones, approximately 30% seen once. The sample taken for sequencing was naive CD4+ T cells from blood. These receptors were obtained from a man aged 18 to 35 in good health. Both conserved end residues are part of each CDR3. D genes are given only for firm matches. Only some rows state a clone size, as once, few, many or a class for expanded clones.

d_gene | abundance | j_gene | v_gene | CDR3aa | CDR3nt
TRBD1 | - | TRBJ1-2 | TRBV4-1 | CASSPRGQGRGYTF | TGCGCCAGCAGCCCCAGGGGACAGGGGCGCGGCTACACCTTC
- | - | TRBJ2-4 | TRBV6-6 | CASSYSPQAKNIQYF | TGTGCCAGCAGTTACTCACCGCAAGCCAAAAACATTCAGTACTTC
TRBD1 | - | TRBJ2-3 | TRBV7-3 | CASRGQGADTQYF | TGTGCCAGCAGGGGACAGGGAGCCGATACGCAGTATTTT
- | - | TRBJ2-6 | TRBV30 | CAWSRGAGAGANVLTF | TGTGCCTGGAGTCGGGGGGCAGGCGCTGGGGCCAACGTCCTGACTTTC
TRBD2 | - | TRBJ2-5 | TRBV6-1 | CASSEAGGARNKETQYF | TGTGCCAGCAGTGAAGCGGGAGGGGCGCGTAACAAAGAGACCCAGTACTTC
- | - | TRBJ2-2 | TRBV29-1 | CSVVPNTGELFF | TGCAGCGTTGTACCGAACACCGGGGAGCTGTTTTTT
- | - | TRBJ1-5 | TRBV29-1 | CSAGGGNQPQHF | TGCAGCGCCGGGGGCGGGAATCAGCCCCAGCATTTT
TRBD1 | - | TRBJ1-1 | TRBV29-1 | CSVPDRGTEAFF | TGCAGCGTCCCTGACAGGGGAACTGAAGCTTTCTTT
- | - | TRBJ1-4 | TRBV30 | CAWSVRRDWGEKLFF | TGTGCCTGGAGTGTACGGAGGGACTGGGGTGAAAAACTGTTTTTT
- | few | TRBJ2-1 | TRBV5-4 | CASSLASGALYNEQFF | TGTGCCAGCAGCTTGGCGAGCGGAGCCCTCTACAATGAGCAGTTCTTC
- | - | TRBJ2-5 | TRBV5-6 | CASSLDRIQETQYF | TGTGCCAGCAGCTTGGACAGGATCCAAGAGACCCAGTACTTC
- | - | TRBJ1-2 | TRBV7-9 | CASSFRGGGYTF | TGTGCCAGCAGCTTCCGGGGAGGTGGCTACACCTTC
- | - | TRBJ2-1 | TRBV29-1 | CSVAGIPGDEQFF | TGCAGCGTCGCCGGGATTCCGGGAGATGAGCAGTTCTTC
- | few | TRBJ2-1 | TRBV28 | CASSSDEQFF | TGTGCCAGCAGTTCGGACGAGCAGTTCTTC
- | few | TRBJ2-1 | TRBV30 | CAWGGDLDNEQFF | TGTGCCTGGGGAGGGGACCTCGACAATGAGCAGTTCTTC
- | few | TRBJ1-1 | TRBV30 | CASHGRSNTEAFF | TGTGCCTCTCACGGACGGTCAAACACTGAAGCTTTCTTT
TRBD1 | - | TRBJ2-1 | TRBV2 | CASSEATGEQFF | TGTGCCAGCAGTGAAGCGACAGGGGAGCAGTTCTTC
- | few | TRBJ2-3 | TRBV29-1 | CSVEGLSLNTDTQYF | TGCAGCGTTGAAGGGCTCAGCCTAAACACAGATACGCAGTATTTT
- | - | TRBJ1-2 | TRBV7-8 | CASSPPAGGNYGYTF | TGTGCCAGCAGCCCCCCAGCTGGAGGGAACTATGGCTACACCTTC
TRBD1 | - | TRBJ2-7 | TRBV5-1 | CASSPNRGSSYEQYF | TGCGCCAGCAGTCCCAACAGGGGGAGCTCCTACGAGCAGTACTTC
- | - | TRBJ2-1 | TRBV28 | CASSFWIGQQFF | TGTGCCAGCAGTTTCTGGATCGGACAGCAGTTCTTC
- | - | TRBJ2-5 | TRBV5-1 | CASSLEWAETQYF | TGCGCCAGCAGCTTGGAATGGGCGGAGACCCAGTACTTC
TRBD2 | - | TRBJ2-1 | TRBV2 | CASKKREIYNEQFF | TGTGCCAGCAAAAAGCGGGAGATCTACAATGAGCAGTTCTTC
- | few | TRBJ2-5 | TRBV25-1 | CASSQRGRFQETQYF | TGTGCCAGCAGTCAACGCGGGCGGTTCCAAGAGACCCAGTACTTC
- | - | TRBJ1-5 | TRBV2 | CASSEDRVNQPQHF | TGTGCCAGCAGTGAAGACAGGGTGAATCAGCCCCAGCATTTT
- | - | TRBJ2-7 | TRBV15 | CATSRQVLTYEQYF | TGTGCCACCAGCAGACAGGTCTTAACCTACGAGCAGTACTTC
- | few | TRBJ2-6 | TRBV4-2 | CASSQETGSGSGANVLTF | TGTGCCAGCAGCCAAGAAACAGGTAGTGGGTCTGGGGCCAACGTCCTGACTTTC
- | few | TRBJ2-4 | TRBV4-1 | CASSQTQGAKNIQYF | TGCGCCAGCAGCCAAACCCAGGGAGCCAAAAACATTCAGTACTTC
- | once | TRBJ2-5 | TRBV7-9 | CASAGTGETQYF | TGTGCCAGCGCCGGGACGGGAGAGACCCAGTACTTC
TRBD2 | - | TRBJ2-3 | TRBV11-2 | CASSLEEREGPDTQYF | TGTGCCAGCAGCTTAGAGGAGCGGGAGGGCCCAGATACGCAGTATTTT
TRBD2 | - | TRBJ2-7 | TRBV2 | CASSTLAGTEQYF | TGTGCCAGCAGTACTCTAGCGGGGACCGAGCAGTACTTC
- | few | TRBJ2-1 | TRBV7-2 | CASSLALRSTEQFF | TGTGCCAGCAGCTTAGCGCTAAGGTCAACTGAGCAGTTCTTC
- | - | TRBJ2-1 | TRBV4-2 | CASSQEGGRGDNEQFF | TGTGCCAGCAGCCAAGAAGGGGGGCGGGGCGACAATGAGCAGTTCTTC
- | few | TRBJ2-5 | TRBV7-8 | CASSGYRDFQETQYF | TGTGCCAGCAGCGGATACCGGGACTTTCAAGAGACCCAGTACTTC
- | - | TRBJ2-1 | TRBV15 | CATSRQDSYNEQFF | TGTGCCACCAGCAGACAGGACAGCTACAATGAGCAGTTCTTC
- | few | TRBJ1-1 | TRBV20-1 | CSAATAEAFF | TGCAGTGCGGCCACGGCAGAAGCTTTCTTT
- | - | TRBJ2-2 | TRBV19 | CASSISRDTGELFF | TGTGCCAGTAGTATATCTCGAGACACCGGGGAGCTGTTTTTT
TRBD2 | few | TRBJ2-1 | TRBV5-1 | CASSSPPGRAPAGNEQFF | TGCGCCAGCAGCTCGCCCCCCGGGAGGGCCCCAGCTGGTAATGAGCAGTTCTTC
- | - | TRBJ2-7 | TRBV5-1 | CASSLEGTPGEQYF | TGCGCCAGCAGCTTGGAGGGAACTCCGGGAGAGCAGTACTTC
- | - | TRBJ2-1 | TRBV7-6 | CASSARNEQFF | TGTGCCAGCAGCGCAAGAAATGAGCAGTTCTTC
TRBD1 | - | TRBJ1-4 | TRBV29-1 | CSVEGQGDEKLFF | TGCAGCGTTGAAGGACAGGGCGATGAAAAACTGTTTTTT
- | - | TRBJ2-3 | TRBV6-1 | CASSEAAASTDTQYF | TGTGCCAGCAGTGAAGCGGCCGCTAGCACAGATACGCAGTATTTT
TRBD2 | - | TRBJ2-1 | TRBV19 | CASSITGTSGIEQFF | TGTGCCAGTAGTATCACCGGGACTAGCGGGATCGAGCAGTTCTTC
- | - | TRBJ2-3 | TRBV5-4 | CASSRGALTDTQYF | TGTGCCAGCAGCCGGGGAGCCCTCACAGATACGCAGTATTTT
- | few | TRBJ2-1 | TRBV9 | CASSVGGGDEQFF | TGTGCCAGCAGCGTAGGCGGTGGGGATGAGCAGTTCTTC
TRBD2 | - | TRBJ2-3 | TRBV6-5 | CASSYSSGGGETQYF | TGTGCCAGCAGTTACTCGAGCGGGGGGGGAGAGACGCAGTATTTT
TRBD2 | - | TRBJ2-1 | TRBV5-1 | CASSVAGVSYNEQFF | TGCGCCAGCTCCGTAGCGGGAGTGTCCTACAATGAGCAGTTCTTC
TRBD2 | few | TRBJ2-1 | TRBV7-8 | CASSPILAGVYHEQFF | TGTGCCAGCAGCCCAATACTAGCGGGAGTGTATCATGAGCAGTTCTTC
- | few | TRBJ2-5 | TRBV7-2 | CASSRRAQETQYF | TGTGCCAGCAGCCGCAGGGCCCAAGAGACCCAGTACTTC
- | once | TRBJ2-6 | TRBV30 | CAWSVGSGANVLTF | TGTGCCTGGAGTGTGGGCTCTGGGGCCAACGTCCTGACTTTC
- | - | TRBJ1-2 | TRBV5-1 | CASSLEQGPDYGYTF | TGCGCCAGCAGCTTGGAACAGGGACCGGACTATGGCTACACCTTC
TRBD1 | - | TRBJ2-5 | TRBV2 | CASRETGPGGTQYF | TGTGCCAGCAGGGAGACAGGGCCTGGGGGGACCCAGTACTTC
- | once | TRBJ2-3 | TRBV15 | CATSRYTDTQYF | TGTGCCACCAGCAGATACACAGATACGCAGTATTTT